The rows below give T cell receptor beta chains drawn from one sample of a study of shared clonotypes between healthy human individuals. Using immunoSEQ multiplex PCR, the repertoire was profiled, and TCRdb retains in-frame clones only, with some absent. Of about 2.2 million clones listed, approximately 92% are singletons. Sequencing was performed on naive CD8+ T cells from PBMCs. These receptors originate from a man aged 18-30 years in good health. Some clones in this sample may be carry-over from other donors' samples. Each CDR3 is given with its conserved first and last residue. Each record gives: D gene, J gene, V gene, clone size, CDR3 DNA, CDR3 protein. D genes are given only for firm matches. Some rows have no size entry. The others give once, few or many, or a class for an expanded clone.

TRBD1 TRBJ1-1 TRBV19 - TGTGCCACCGAAAGGGGACAGGGGGCCACTGAAGCTTTCTTT CATERGQGATEAFF
- TRBJ1-1 TRBV7-2 - TGTGCCAGCAGCCGACCTACAGGGTTCAAAGAGAACACTGAAGCTTTCTTT CASSRPTGFKENTEAFF
TRBD2 TRBJ2-1 TRBV29-1 - TGCAGCGTTCTTGGGGGGGACCACAATGAGCAGTTCTTC CSVLGGDHNEQFF
- TRBJ2-1 TRBV27 - TGTGCCAGCAGCGCCTTTTCCTCCTACAATGAGCAGTTCTTC CASSAFSSYNEQFF
- TRBJ2-7 TRBV6-1 - TGTGCCAGCAACCAAATGTGGGGGACCTACGAGCAGTACTTC CASNQMWGTYEQYF
- TRBJ2-1 TRBV29-1 - TGCAGCGGATTTGAGTGGCCCCGGGAGCAGTTCTTC CSGFEWPREQFF
- TRBJ1-2 TRBV7-9 - TGTGCCAGCAGCTTGCCTCAGGGTGCCTATGGCTACACCTTC CASSLPQGAYGYTF
- TRBJ2-2 TRBV29-1 - TGCAGCGTCAGGGGATGGAAAACCGGGGAGCTGTTTTTT CSVRGWKTGELFF
TRBD2 TRBJ2-1 TRBV5-1 - TGCGCCAGCAGCTTGGTCTTTAGCGGGGGTAATGAGCAGTTCTTC CASSLVFSGGNEQFF
- TRBJ1-2 TRBV29-1 - TGCAGCGTTGAAAAGGGGGGCTCTGGCTATGGCTACACCTTC CSVEKGGSGYGYTF
TRBD1 TRBJ2-1 TRBV7-3 - TGTGCCAGCAGCGATCGGGACAGGGGGCTTGATGAGCAGTTCTTC CASSDRDRGLDEQFF
TRBD2 TRBJ2-3 TRBV7-6 - TGTGCCAGCAGCGGGGGGAGCGGGAGAAGCACAGATACGCAGTATTTT CASSGGSGRSTDTQYF
- TRBJ1-3 TRBV28 - TGTGCCAGCAGTTTATTTGAGACAGCCTCTGGAAACACCATATATTTT CASSLFETASGNTIYF
- TRBJ1-1 TRBV2 - TGTGCCAGCAGTGACGATCGGGGGCGAGTTGTGAACACTGAAGCTTTCTTT CASSDDRGRVVNTEAFF
- TRBJ2-1 TRBV30 - TGTGCCTGGACTGCAACCTCCTACAATGAGCAGTTCTTC CAWTATSYNEQFF
TRBD1 TRBJ1-2 TRBV9 - TGTGCCAGCAGCGTAGCTGGGACAGATAACTATGGCTACACCTTC CASSVAGTDNYGYTF
- TRBJ1-5 TRBV28 few TGTGCCAGCAGCACCCTTAACAGGAATCAGCCCCAGCATTTT CASSTLNRNQPQHF
TRBD2 TRBJ2-7 TRBV6-6 - TGTGCCAGCAGACTGAAAAGAGCGGGGAGCTACGAGCAGTACTTC CASRLKRAGSYEQYF
TRBD2 TRBJ2-3 TRBV5-4 - TGTGCCAGCAGCTTGGAGCTAGCGGATAGCACAGATACGCAGTATTTT CASSLELADSTDTQYF
TRBD2 TRBJ2-3 TRBV27 - TGTGCCAGCAGTCTCGGGACTAGCGGCACAGATACGCAGTATTTT CASSLGTSGTDTQYF
- TRBJ2-7 TRBV4-1 - TGCGCCAGCAGCCAAGGCGTTTCAGGGCCTTACGAGCAGTACTTC CASSQGVSGPYEQYF
- TRBJ2-5 TRBV5-1 few TGCGCCAGCAGCTGGGGGACCTTCCAGTACTTC CASSWGTFQYF
TRBD1 TRBJ2-7 TRBV27 - TGTGCCAGCAGTCCCGGACAGGGGGTCTACGAGCAGTACTTC CASSPGQGVYEQYF
TRBD1 TRBJ1-3 TRBV5-1 - TGCGCCAGCAGCGCCGACAGGGCTGGAAACACCATATATTTT CASSADRAGNTIYF
TRBD1 TRBJ2-7 TRBV30 - TGTGCCTGGAGTACCGGGACAGGGCTCCACGAGCAGTACTTC CAWSTGTGLHEQYF
TRBD1 TRBJ2-3 TRBV6-1 once TGTGCCAGCAGTGCCTACAGGGGGCCGACAGATACGCAGTATTTT CASSAYRGPTDTQYF
- TRBJ2-5 TRBV6-6 - TGTGCCAGCAGTTACTCGGGACCAGGGGGGGAGACCCAGTACTTC CASSYSGPGGETQYF
TRBD1 TRBJ2-5 TRBV6-5 - TGTGCCAGCAGTTACGCGACCTGGGACAGACTAGAGACCCAGTACTTC CASSYATWDRLETQYF
TRBD2 TRBJ2-7 TRBV4-1 - TGCGCCAGCAGCCCCCAGCGGGAGGGCCAAGGATACGAGCAGTACTTC CASSPQREGQGYEQYF
TRBD1 TRBJ2-7 TRBV2 many TGTGCCAGCACCGGGACAGGGATAGGGCTCGAGCAGTACTTC CASTGTGIGLEQYF
- TRBJ2-3 TRBV5-1 - TGCGCCAGCAGCCCGAAGGAGGGGTCGGTTTTGACAGATACGCAGTATTTT CASSPKEGSVLTDTQYF
- TRBJ2-3 TRBV11-2 - TGTGCCAGCAGCTCCAGAGGGGCAATAGATACGCAGTATTTT CASSSRGAIDTQYF
- TRBJ2-1 TRBV27 - TGTGCCAGCAGTTTATTTAGGGCCTCCTACAATGAGCAGTTCTTC CASSLFRASYNEQFF
TRBD2 TRBJ2-1 TRBV11-2 once TGTGCCAGCAGCGTGGGACTAGCGGGGGTGAATGAGCAGTTCTTC CASSVGLAGVNEQFF
- TRBJ2-1 TRBV5-4 - TGTGCCAGCAGCTGGGTAGCAGGGGTCTACAATGAGCAGTTCTTC CASSWVAGVYNEQFF
TRBD1 TRBJ2-3 TRBV28 - TGTGCCAGCAGGGGACAGCGACCAACAGATACGCAGTATTTT CASRGQRPTDTQYF
- TRBJ1-1 TRBV5-1 - TGCGCCAGCAGCCAGGCTAACATGAACACTGAAGCTTTCTTT CASSQANMNTEAFF
- TRBJ1-1 TRBV5-8 - TGTGCCAGCAGCTTGGCCGCGAACACTGAAGCTTTCTTT CASSLAANTEAFF
- TRBJ2-7 TRBV12-5 - TGTGCTAGTGCCGGGGCCGACGAGCAGTACTTC CASAGADEQYF
TRBD1 TRBJ1-1 TRBV5-6 - TGTGCCAGCAGCCCCGGGACAGGGTACGGGAACACTGAAGCTTTCTTT CASSPGTGYGNTEAFF
- TRBJ2-7 TRBV27 - TGTGCCAGCAGTCTGGACGAGCAGTACTTC CASSLDEQYF
TRBD2 TRBJ2-7 TRBV4-2 - TGTGCCAGCAGCCCAAGGACTAGCGGATCCTACGAGCAGTACTTC CASSPRTSGSYEQYF
- TRBJ1-1 TRBV28 - TGTGCCAGCAGTGTCAACCTCCGGGGTTTCTTT CASSVNLRGFF
TRBD1 TRBJ2-1 TRBV6-5 - TGTGCCAGCAGTCTCCGGGACAGGACCCAAAATGAGCAGTTCTTC CASSLRDRTQNEQFF